The next 9 T cell receptor beta chains were all read from a single sample in a study of T cells in Graves' hyperthyroidism and ophthalmopathy. Template material for amplifying TCR beta CDR3 regions consisted of RNA transcripts. The TCR CDR3 was amplified in a first-round RT-PCR using the HTBI primer set. Using its own MiXCR run on the multiplex PCR reads, TCRdb lists one record per CDR3 protein. In the table there are about 400,000 distinct CDR3 sequences, about 14% of which are singletons. The source material was blood. The origin of the receptors is a man aged 45-65 years with Graves' ophthalmopathy.

The chain recombines TRBV18 with TRBJ2-3; D might be TRBD1 or TRBD2, each matching 5 bases. Germline V gene data show CDR1 as KGHSH and CDR2 as LQKENI. Between the trimmed V and J ends, which lost 0 bases and 0 bases, there was a span of 10 bases. The CDR3 has 16 amino acids. DNA of the CDR3: TGTGCCAGCTCACCACCGATGGGGGTGAGCACAGATACGCAGTATTTT. Translation gives CASSPPMGVSTDTQYF.

The table lists this clonotype with a few counts. J is TRBJ2-3 and V is TRBV3-1, with D possibly being TRBD2 (6 bases). V was trimmed by 2 bases and J by 3 bases, leaving 12 bases between them. CDR1 and CDR2 from the germline V gene are LGHDT and YNNKEL (reference sequence). The CDR3 totals 15 residues. The CDR3 DNA reads TGTGCCAGCAGCCAACAGGAGGGAAGGACAGATACGCAGTATTTT. This sequence encodes CASSQQEGRTDTQYF.

V is TRBV10-2 and J is TRBJ2-1, with TRBD2 identical over 8 bases. The junction had 10 bases not matched to a gene; V was cut back by 11 bases and J by 4 bases. CDR3 size: 14 residues. Germline CDR1 is WSHSY and CDR2 is SAAADI. The CDR3 DNA follows: TGCGCCGGTCCCCAGCGGGAGTTTTACAATGAGCAGTTCTTC. It codes for CAGPQREFYNEQFF.

This clonotype was picked up many times. The genes are TRBV3-1 and TRBJ2-1; the match to TRBD2 covers 10 bases. V lost 0 bases, J lost 2 bases, and 1 base stayed unmatched. CDR3 length: 16 amino acids. Germline CDR1 is LGHDT and CDR2 is YNNKEL (reference sequence). The CDR3 DNA reads TGTGCCAGCAGCCAAGAACTAGCGGGGCCCTACAATGAGCAGTTCTTC. This codes for CASSQELAGPYNEQFF.

This clonotype has a handful of counts. The chain links TRBV10-1 to TRBJ2-2, with D unresolved. V was pared by 3 bases and J by 1 base, with 6 bases between. Germline loops: CDR1 WNHNN, CDR2 SYGVQD (reference sequence). The CDR3 is 14 amino acids. CDR3 sequence (DNA): TGCGCCAGCAGTGACGCAGGGAACACCGGGGAGCTGTTTTTT. This encodes CASSDAGNTGELFF.

This clonotype showed up many times. This chain links TRBV2 with TRBJ1-4; D unresolved. The V and J ends lost 1 base and 5 bases respectively, with 11 bases between them. Germline V gives CDR1 SNHLY, CDR2 FYNNEI. The CDR3 sequence is 15 residues long. CDR3 residues: CASSEGGKGNEKLFF. The CDR3 region has the DNA TGTGCCAGCAGTGAAGGGGGAAAAGGGAATGAAAAACTGTTTTTT.

This clonotype was observed a few times. The CDR3 protein is CASSFGGDYGYTF. Written as DNA, the CDR3 is TGTGCCAGCTCTTTTGGCGGCGACTATGGCTACACCTTC. The chain links TRBV19 to TRBJ1-2, with D unresolved. Trimming cost V 9 bases and J 3 bases, with 14 bases left between them. CDR3 length: 13 residues. The germline gives CDR1 LNHDA, CDR2 SQIVND (reference sequence). The whole variable domain, filled in from reference TRBV19 and TRBJ1-2, reads DGGITQSPKYLFRKEGQNVTLSCEQNLNHDAMYWYRQDPGQGLRLIYYSQIVNDFQKGDIAEGYSVSREKKESFPLTVTSAQKNPTAFYLCASSFGGDYGYTFGSGTRLTVV.

This clonotype was counted many times. This rearrangement joins TRBV7-9 to TRBJ2-5, with D perhaps matching TRBD2 (6 bases). The CDR3 runs to 14 residues. Germline values: CDR1 SEHNR, CDR2 FQNEAQ (reference sequence). V dropped 1 base and J dropped 1 base, with 7 bases sitting between them. The CDR3 loop reads CASSLEAGQETQYF. CDR3 DNA sequence: TGTGCCAGCAGCTTAGAAGCGGGCCAAGAGACCCAGTACTTC.

This clonotype was recorded at least ten times. The J gene is TRBJ2-2, the V gene TRBV5-1, with 11 bases lining up with TRBD2. Germline lookup yields CDR1 SGHRS and CDR2 YFSETQ. The V and J ends lost 4 bases and 1 base, in that order; junction bases with no gene match: 9. The length of the CDR3 is 18 residues. The chain's CDR3 is CASSQPRGTSGNTGELFF. For the CDR3, the DNA is TGCGCCAGCAGCCAGCCAAGAGGGACTAGCGGGAACACCGGGGAGCTGTTTTTT.